This TCR beta chain was found in a study of monozygotic twins with inflammatory bowel disease. Germline CDR1 reads MDHEN; CDR2 reads SYDVKM. The CDR3 covers 12 residues. TCRdb re-called the 5' RACE reads; every CDR3 protein appears as one record, without DNA. The sample totals approximately 400,000 distinct CDR3 sequences. This TCR was recovered from a human donor with ulcerative colitis or Crohn's disease, or a healthy co-twin of an affected twin (not recorded which). This rearrangement joins TRBV28 to TRBJ1-4. Sequenced input: blood. CDR3 residues: CASSSNNEKLFF. The full variable domain, rest sourced from reference TRBV28 and TRBJ1-4, is DVKVTQSSRYLVKRTGEKVFLECVQDMDHENMFWYRQDPGLGLRLIYFSYDVKMKEKGDIPEGYSVSREKKERFSLILESASTNQTSMYLCASSSNNEKLFFGSGTQLSVL.